Described below is a single T cell receptor (beta chain) sequence and its context. Method: immunoSEQ multiplex PCR; TCRdb's copy keeps in-frame clones and lacks some. This table holds about 590,000 clones, around 95% found once. The data were obtained in a study of shared clonotypes between healthy human individuals. Naive CD8 cells lacked CD45RO and underwent positive selection for CCR7, leaving out terminally differentiated effector memory CD45RA+ cells. The donors, healthy adults who were HIV-negative, had experienced no recent acute infections or vaccinations. Trimming removed 5 bases from V and 0 bases from J, with 12 bases in between. This CDR3 is 15 amino acids long. CDR1 is SNHLY, CDR2 FYNNEI, per germline.

The chain combines TRBV2 with TRBJ2-3; D perhaps matches TRBD2 (6 bases). The sequence derives from a woman in her thirties in good health. Sequenced input: naive CD8+ T cells sorted from blood. This CDR3 is CASSLGLTSTDTQYF. DNA of the CDR3: TGTGCCAGCAGTCTAGGACTAACGAGCACAGATACGCAGTATTTT.